This TCR beta chain comes out of a study of regulatory T cells in long-lasting Graves disease. Study-wide results and limits: Analyses excluded thyroid tissue, covering peripheral blood alone.

J lost 6 bases, V lost 7 bases, and 8 bases had no gene match. The CDR3 spans 14 residues. The germline gives CDR1 SGHRS, CDR2 YFSETQ. Construction of the TCR beta libraries employed iRepertoire HTBI primers in conjunction with Arm-PCR of CDR3 regions. In the original workflow: Across the samples, identification revealed some 64 TRBV and around 13 TRBJ segments. TCRdb re-called the multiplex PCR reads through MiXCR, storing one row per CDR3 protein. Here the V and J calls rest on TCRdb's processing, not on the authors' analysis. Of 550,000 or so distinct CDR3 sequences in the sample, around 12% were seen once. Documented time point: newly diagnosed GD, antithyroid drugs for less than 3 months. PBMCs provided the RNA from which the TCR library was made. This clonotype came up many times. As yet, its antigen is unknown. The sample was also reused in another study, on T cells in Graves' hyperthyroidism and ophthalmopathy. That work adds: The patients, who ranged from 18 to 65 in age, presented with newly diagnosed hyperthyroidism lasting under 2 months. Researchers ran a first-round RT-PCR on the TCR CDR3 using the HTBI primer set.

Sequenced material: peripheral blood mononuclear cells (PBMCs), taken at new diagnosis, from a patient treated with antithyroid drugs. The V and J genes are TRBV5-1 and TRBJ2-2, with 8 bases lining up with TRBD2. This clonotype was obtained from a woman under 40 with Graves disease. The CDR3, as DNA: TGCGCCAGCGGAATACAAGCGGGAGCCGGGGAGCTGTTTTTT. Its protein is CASGIQAGAGELFF. The variable domain in full, completed from reference TRBV5-1 and TRBJ2-2, reads KAGVTQTPRYLIKTRGQQVTLSCSPISGHRSVSWYQQTPGQGLQFLFEYFSETQRNKGNFPGRFSGRQFSNSRSEMNVSTLELGDSALYLCASGIQAGAGELFFGEGSRLTVL.